A single sample gave rise to the 21 T cell receptor beta chains below, sequenced in a study of T cells in Graves' hyperthyroidism and ophthalmopathy (dated by TCRdb to the late 2010s). The library was prepared using multiplex PCR. TCRdb names Illumina HiSeq 2000 as the instrument used. TCR beta CDR3 regions were amplified from RNA transcripts. For the first round of RT-PCR on the TCR CDR3, the HTBI primer set was used together with the Qiagen OneStep RT-PCR kit. The public reads were run again by TCRdb, first through fastp at Q25 and then through MiXCR, and only productive beta chains were kept. Rows with a matching CDR3 protein are joined into one entry that keeps the most common DNA and genes. Across this sample there are some 500,000 distinct CDR3 sequences, with 13% to 15% seen only once. Around a sixth of the sample is taken by the ten largest. Sequencing was done on a sample of blood. These receptors originate from a woman younger than 35 with Graves' hyperthyroidism.

The chain carries TRBV19 and TRBJ1-5; D gene uncertain. This CDR3 region has 15 residues. Trimming left V 4 bases short and J 3 bases short, with 13 bases between. The germline V gene has CDR1 LNHDA and CDR2 SQIVND (reference sequence). This CDR3 is CASSTTGIPNQPQHF. CDR3 coding DNA: TGTGCCAGTAGTACTACGGGGATACCCAATCAGCCCCAGCATTTT.

This clonotype was detected only a few times. The V call is TRBV19, the J call TRBJ1-1; D is undetermined. Germline V gene sequence: CDR1 LNHDA, CDR2 SQIVND (reference sequence). Trimming cost V 5 bases and J 6 bases, with 16 bases left between them. The CDR3 is made up of 14 amino acids. In DNA, the CDR3 is TGTGCCAGTAGTCTCTACCCCCCCGAGGCTGAAGCTTTCTTT. Translating it yields CASSLYPPEAEAFF.

This clonotype has a count of ten or more. This chain links TRBV12-3 or TRBV12-4 with TRBJ2-2, with D perhaps matching TRBD1 (6 bases). Trimming shortened V by 3 bases and J by 6 bases, and 8 bases separated the two germline ends. The CDR3 is made up of 13 amino acids. CDR3 bases: TGTGCCAGCAGTTTCAACAGGGCCGGGGAGCTGTTTTTT. It is translated as CASSFNRAGELFF.

This clonotype was detected ten times or more. This rearrangement joins TRBV20-1 to TRBJ2-2; D ambiguous. CDR1 is DFQATT, CDR2 SNEGSKA, per germline (reference sequence). The CDR3 has 14 residues. V shed 0 bases and J shed 4 bases, with 9 bases lying between them. Here the CDR3 reads CSAREYSSTGELFF. The CDR3 nucleotides are TGCAGTGCTAGAGAGTACAGCTCCACCGGGGAGCTGTTTTTT.

The chain combines TRBV11-2 with TRBJ2-3; TRBD2 might be the D (5 bases). Trimming took 2 bases from V and 4 from J, leaving 16 bases between them. This CDR3 has 16 amino acids. The V gene's germline CDR1 is SGHAT and CDR2 FQNNGV. CDR3 in DNA: TGTGCCAGCAGCTTATTGCCTCCGGGGTCCTCAGATACGCAGTATTTT. Translating it yields CASSLLPPGSSDTQYF.

This clonotype has ten or more counts. Written as DNA, the CDR3 is TGCGCCAGCAGCTCTTACGGACAGGGTAACTATGGCTACACCTTC. Its protein is CASSSYGQGNYGYTF. The rearrangement uses TRBV5-1 and TRBJ1-2; 8 nucleotides align to TRBD1. V lost 3 bases to trimming and J lost 1 base; unmatched junction nucleotides: 5. From germline, CDR1 is SGHRS and CDR2 YFSETQ. This CDR3 contains 15 residues.

In this sample, this clonotype turned up a few times. J is TRBJ2-1 and V is TRBV11-3, with 7 positions matching TRBD2. Losses at the gene ends were 4 bases for V and 5 bases for J; bases not matched to a gene: 14. This CDR3 spans 17 amino acids. In germline, CDR1 is SGHNT, CDR2 YENEEA. The CDR3 spells CASSSRRGPRGDNEQFF. CDR3 sequence (DNA): TGTGCCAGCAGCTCCCGGAGGGGACCCCGGGGGGACAATGAGCAGTTCTTC.

V gene TRBV28 combines with J gene TRBJ1-6; 9 positions match TRBD1. J lost 9 bases, V lost 4 bases, and 16 bases had no gene match. From germline, CDR1 is MDHEN and CDR2 SYDVKM. The CDR3 has 18 residues. CDR3 region: CASSSYSTTGGTGSPLHF. DNA of the CDR3: TGTGCCAGCAGTTCGTATTCGACGACAGGGGGAACGGGTTCACCCCTCCACTTT. Full variable domain (remainder filled in from reference TRBV28 and TRBJ1-6): DVKVTQSSRYLVKRTGEKVFLECVQDMDHENMFWYRQDPGLGLRLIYFSYDVKMKEKGDIPEGYSVSREKKERFSLILESASTNQTSMYLCASSSYSTTGGTGSPLHFGNGTRLTVT.

This clonotype was observed at least ten times. The chain uses TRBV2 and TRBJ1-2; no firm D call. The CDR3 contains 13 residues. In germline, CDR1 is SNHLY, CDR2 FYNNEI. The V end was cut by 7 bases, the J end by 6 bases, with 15 bases between. The CDR3 nucleotides read TGTGCCAGCAACACGGAAGATCGAGATGGCTACACCTTC. It specifies CASNTEDRDGYTF.

The chain carries TRBV20-1 and TRBJ2-3; D gene ambiguous. V shed 6 bases and J shed 5 bases, with 15 bases lying between them. The germline CDR1 and CDR2 sequences are DFQATT and SNEGSKA (reference sequence). The CDR3 length is 13 residues. CDR3 in DNA: TGCAGTGCCGCGCTAGTGGTGGGAGATACGCAGTATTTT. Its protein product is CSAALVVGDTQYF.

V usage is TRBV29-1 and J usage is TRBJ1-2; D is ambiguous. The germline V gene encodes CDR1 SQVTM and CDR2 ANQGSEA. V gave up 2 bases and J gave up 10 bases, with 11 bases separating them. CDR3 size: 11 residues. CDR3 in DNA: TGCAGCGTTGAAACCGGTTCCTTCTACACCTTC. It encodes CSVETGSFYTF.

This clonotype was seen a few times. CDR3 bases: TGTGCTAGTGGTTTGCGTCAGGGGGCCGGCGAGCAGTACTTC. Its protein product is CASGLRQGAGEQYF. This sequence joins TRBV12-5 and TRBJ2-7; 8 nucleotides agree with TRBD1. CDR3 length equals 14 residues. In germline, CDR1 is LGHNT, CDR2 FRNRAP. V gave up 2 bases and J gave up 6 bases; unmatched junction bases: 6.

Concerning this clonotype: The junction differs from germline at one of its ends, possibly a read error. The CDR3 sequence is CASSGGSWGETRYF. CDR3 coding DNA: TGTGCCAGCAGCGGGGGGAGCTGGGGAGAGACCCGGTACTTC. The chain links TRBV2 to TRBJ2-5; 7 bases align to TRBD2. Germline CDR1 and CDR2: SNHLY and FYNNEI. This CDR3 is 14 amino acids long. The full variable domain, its missing parts supplied by reference TRBV2 and TRBJ2-5, is EPEVTQTPSHQVTQMGQEVILRCVPISNHLYFYWYRQILGQKVEFLVSFYNNEISEKSEIFDDQFSVERPDGSNFTLKIRSTKLEDSAMYFCASSGGSWGETRYFGPGTRLLVL.

This clonotype has a handful of counts. The CDR3: CASSLDDGALAKTQYF. CDR3 nucleotide sequence: TGCGCCAGCAGCTTGGATGATGGGGCGCTGGCGAAGACCCAGTACTTC. The V and J genes are TRBV5-1 and TRBJ2-5; weak D call: TRBD1 (5 bases). The V gene's germline CDR1 is SGHRS and CDR2 YFSETQ. This CDR3 has 16 residues. V shed 0 bases and J shed 6 bases, with 18 bases lying between them.

This chain connects TRBV7-9 to TRBJ2-7; D assignment may be TRBD1 or TRBD2 (6 bases each). From germline, CDR1 is SEHNR and CDR2 FQNEAQ (reference sequence). The CDR3 has 14 residues. Trimming removed 5 bases from V and 6 bases from J, with 17 bases in between. The CDR3 nucleotides are TGTGCCAGCAGCCAAGGGGGGCTCTCCGCCGAGCAGTACGTC. It specifies CASSQGGLSAEQYV.

This clonotype has a count of ten or more. The J gene is TRBJ1-2, the V gene TRBV12-3 or TRBV12-4; D possibly corresponds to TRBD1 (6 bases). The ends were cut back, 0 bases at V and 7 bases at J, with 15 bases in the middle. This CDR3 has 15 amino acids. As DNA, the CDR3 is TGTGCCAGCAGTTTAGCGTCCGGGACAAGGCGTGGCTACACCTTC. Translated: CASSLASGTRRGYTF.

This clonotype occurred a few times. This sequence joins TRBV29-1 and TRBJ1-2, with 9 bases aligning to TRBD1. Germline CDR1 reads SQVTM; CDR2 reads ANQGSEA. J was trimmed by 1 base and V by 6 bases; bases with no gene match: 3. The CDR3 is 13 amino acids. CDR3 DNA sequence: TGCAGCGTCAAGACAGGGGGTAACTATGGCTACACCTTC. Its translation: CSVKTGGNYGYTF.

The sample holds a few counts of this clonotype. The rearrangement uses TRBV6-1 and TRBJ2-5; the D gene is possibly TRBD1 (6 bases). Germline CDR1 and CDR2: MNHNS and SASEGT. The CDR3 sequence is 12 residues long. Trimming shortened V by 8 bases and J by 7 bases, and 14 bases separated the two germline ends. The CDR3 DNA follows: TGTGCCAGCGGGGACACAAGAGGGACCCAGTACTTC. Amino acids: CASGDTRGTQYF.

This clonotype was counted many times. The chain uses TRBV10-3 and TRBJ1-5, with D possibly being TRBD1 (5 bases). The CDR3 sequence is 17 residues long. CDR1 ENHRY and CDR2 SYGVKD come from the germline V gene. V was clipped by 0 bases and J by 7 bases, with 19 bases between them. The CDR3 reads CAISESDMGRDDQPQHF. Here the CDR3 DNA reads TGTGCCATCAGTGAGTCTGACATGGGCAGGGACGACCAGCCCCAGCATTTT.

This chain connects TRBV10-1 to TRBJ2-1; D is unclear. The germline V and J ends were trimmed by 2 bases and 8 bases, with 10 bases remaining between them. The CDR3 has 13 amino acids. Germline CDR1 is WNHNN and CDR2 is SYGVQD (reference sequence). In DNA, the CDR3 is TGCGCCAGCAGTGAGCAATTGGGCTATGAGCAGTTCTTC. Translated: CASSEQLGYEQFF.

J is TRBJ1-4 and V is TRBV25-1; D might be TRBD1 (5 bases). Trimming took 0 bases from V and 13 from J, leaving 12 bases between them. CDR1 and CDR2 (germline): MGHDK, SYGVNS. CDR3 length: 13 amino acids. The CDR3 DNA is TGTGCCAGCAGTGAATACGGGACCCCCTTACTGTTTTTT. Translation: CASSEYGTPLLFF.